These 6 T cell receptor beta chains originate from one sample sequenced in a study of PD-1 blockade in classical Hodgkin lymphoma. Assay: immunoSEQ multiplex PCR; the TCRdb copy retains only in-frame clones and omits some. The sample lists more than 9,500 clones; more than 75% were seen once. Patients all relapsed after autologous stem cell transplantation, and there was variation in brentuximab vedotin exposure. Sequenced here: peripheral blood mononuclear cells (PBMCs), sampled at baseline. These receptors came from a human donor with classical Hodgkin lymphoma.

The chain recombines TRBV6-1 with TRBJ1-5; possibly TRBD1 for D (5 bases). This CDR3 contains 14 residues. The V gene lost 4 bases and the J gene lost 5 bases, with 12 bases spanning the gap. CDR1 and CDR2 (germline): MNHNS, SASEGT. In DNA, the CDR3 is TGTGCCAGCAGTGTTGGGGGTCGGGATCAGCCCCAGCATTTT. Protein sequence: CASSVGGRDQPQHF.

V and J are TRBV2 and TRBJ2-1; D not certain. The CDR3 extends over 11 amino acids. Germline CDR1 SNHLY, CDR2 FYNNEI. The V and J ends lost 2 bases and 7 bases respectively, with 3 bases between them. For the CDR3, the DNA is TGTGCCAGCAGTGAACCTAATGAGCAGTTCTTC. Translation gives CASSEPNEQFF.

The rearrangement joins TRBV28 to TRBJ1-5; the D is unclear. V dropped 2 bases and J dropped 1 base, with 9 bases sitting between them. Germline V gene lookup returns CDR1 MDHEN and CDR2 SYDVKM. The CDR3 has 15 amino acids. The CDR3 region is CASSLGSISNQPQHF. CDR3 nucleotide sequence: TGTGCCAGCAGTTTAGGATCTATAAGCAATCAGCCCCAGCATTTT.

This chain's CDR3 is CASRGTSGNTIYF. CDR3 bases: TGTGCCAGCAGGGGGACCTCTGGAAACACCATATATTTT. The gene calls are TRBV9 and TRBJ1-3, with TRBD1 as a possible D gene (5 bases). The V end lost 5 bases, the J end lost 0 bases, and 6 bases lay between the germline ends. The CDR3 runs 13 residues. Germline assignment: CDR1 SGDLS and CDR2 YYNGEE.

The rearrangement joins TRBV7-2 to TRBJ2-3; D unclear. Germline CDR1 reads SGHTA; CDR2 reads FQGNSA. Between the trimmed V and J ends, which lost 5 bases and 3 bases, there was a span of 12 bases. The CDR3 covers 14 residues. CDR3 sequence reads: CASSLAEATDTQYF. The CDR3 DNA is TGTGCCAGCAGCCTCGCGGAAGCTACAGATACGCAGTATTTT.

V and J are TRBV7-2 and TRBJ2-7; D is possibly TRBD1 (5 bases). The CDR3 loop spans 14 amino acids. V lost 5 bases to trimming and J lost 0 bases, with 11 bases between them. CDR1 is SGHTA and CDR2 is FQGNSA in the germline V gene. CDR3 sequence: CASSPMTASYEQYF. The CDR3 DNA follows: TGTGCCAGCAGCCCGATGACAGCCTCCTACGAGCAGTACTTC. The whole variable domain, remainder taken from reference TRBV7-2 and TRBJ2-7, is GAGVSQSPSNKVTEKGKDVELRCDPISGHTALYWYRQSLGQGLEFLIYFQGNSAPDKSGLPSDRFSAERTGGSVSTLTIQRTQQEDSAVYLCASSPMTASYEQYFGPGTRLTVT.